Detailed here is one T cell receptor beta chain. The sample originates from a study of blood T cell repertoires in COVID-19. As for the study in general: There were acute and convalescent COVID-19 samples, and they came from the United States, Italy and Spain. T cells, B-cell-depleted T cells, or PBMCs provided the cDNA or gDNA that served as material.

Authors' processing steps: It was from reference gene primer amplification that nucleated cell counts were estimated. Assay: immunoSEQ multiplex PCR; the TCRdb copy retains only in-frame clones and omits some. That table furnishes V, J and clone size, whereas the DNA furnished D and trimming. The data contain 170,000 or so clones, around 80% of them singletons. This TCR derives from a woman aged 55 to 70 with acute or convalescent COVID-19. The sample was peripheral blood.

This CDR3 is CAISEPRGWAGEETQYF. CDR3 DNA: TGTGCCATCAGTGAGCCCAGGGGTTGGGCGGGGGAAGAGACCCAGTACTTC. The V call is TRBV10-3, the J call TRBJ2-5; perhaps TRBD2 as D (7 bases). The CDR3 extends over 17 amino acids. From germline, CDR1 is ENHRY and CDR2 SYGVKD. The V gene lost 2 bases and the J gene lost 3 bases, with 19 bases spanning the gap.